The rows below give T cell receptor beta chains drawn from one sample of a study of T cell responses to AZD1222 COVID-19 vaccine. The data were produced by immunoSEQ multiplex PCR, yet TCRdb's version contains in-frame clones alone and is incomplete. The table lists tens of thousands of clones, approximately 83% of them singletons, with 3.4% in the top ten. The specimen was peripheral blood, collected 28 days after the second AZD1222 dose. The receptors stem from an adult who received the AZD1222 COVID-19 vaccine. Both conserved end residues are part of each CDR3. A D gene is named only where the DNA matches it firmly. Size tells how often a clone was seen (once, few, many) or the class of an expanded clone, and some rows leave it out.

V: TRBV27; D: TRBD1; size: NA; J: TRBJ1-1; CDR3: CASSFGDRGRDTEAFF; DNA: TGTGCCAGCAGTTTCGGTGACAGGGGGCGAGACACTGAAGCTTTCTTT
V: TRBV5-1; D: NA; size: NA; J: TRBJ1-1; CDR3: CASSLAGDGTEAFF; DNA: TGCGCCAGCAGCTTGGCAGGGGATGGCACTGAAGCTTTCTTT
V: TRBV19; D: NA; size: NA; J: TRBJ2-2; CDR3: CASNIGTMNTGELFF; DNA: TGTGCCAGTAACATTGGAACCATGAACACCGGGGAGCTGTTTTTT
V: TRBV19; D: NA; size: NA; J: TRBJ1-2; CDR3: CASSIYGAVMNGYTF; DNA: TGTGCCAGTAGTATATATGGGGCTGTGATGAATGGCTACACCTTC
V: TRBV28; D: NA; size: NA; J: TRBJ1-2; CDR3: CASSFREEGYGYTF; DNA: TGTGCCAGCAGCTTCCGTGAGGAGGGCTATGGCTACACCTTC
V: TRBV28; D: TRBD1; size: NA; J: TRBJ1-5; CDR3: CASSSRDRGPDQPQHF; DNA: TGTGCCAGCAGTTCGCGGGACAGGGGTCCGGATCAGCCCCAGCATTTT
V: TRBV2; D: NA; size: NA; J: TRBJ1-4; CDR3: CASSVTVEKLFF; DNA: TGTGCCAGCAGTGTAACAGTAGAAAAACTGTTTTTT
V: TRBV2; D: TRBD1; size: NA; J: TRBJ1-5; CDR3: CASRPTGGDQPQHF; DNA: TGTGCCAGCAGGCCTACAGGGGGGGATCAGCCCCAGCATTTT
V: TRBV30; D: TRBD2; size: NA; J: TRBJ2-1; CDR3: CAWNRPLAASYNEQFF; DNA: TGTGCCTGGAACCGACCTCTAGCGGCGTCCTACAATGAGCAGTTCTTC
V: TRBV27; D: NA; size: NA; J: TRBJ1-3; CDR3: CASKEGPGNTIYF; DNA: TGTGCCAGCAAGGAGGGCCCAGGAAACACCATATATTTT
V: TRBV18; D: NA; size: NA; J: TRBJ2-2; CDR3: CASSPRGSGTGELFF; DNA: TGTGCCAGCTCACCGAGGGGCTCGGGAACCGGGGAGCTGTTTTTT
V: TRBV7-8; D: NA; size: few; J: TRBJ2-7; CDR3: CASSLEGQTYEQYF; DNA: TGTGCCAGCAGCTTAGAAGGACAGACCTACGAGCAGTACTTC
V: TRBV9; D: TRBD2; size: NA; J: TRBJ2-1; CDR3: CASSGARASGAYNEQFF; DNA: TGTGCCAGCAGCGGCGCCAGGGCTAGCGGGGCCTACAATGAGCAGTTCTTC
V: TRBV28; D: NA; size: NA; J: TRBJ1-5; CDR3: CASTPSRAGQPQHF; DNA: TGTGCCAGCACCCCGAGCAGGGCGGGTCAGCCCCAGCATTTT
V: TRBV11-3; D: NA; size: NA; J: TRBJ2-5; CDR3: CASSPEGETQYF; DNA: TGTGCCAGCAGCCCCGAGGGGGAGACCCAGTACTTC
V: TRBV2; D: NA; size: NA; J: TRBJ2-1; CDR3: CASTSLQGNEQFF; DNA: TGTGCCAGCACCTCCCTACAGGGCAATGAGCAGTTCTTC
V: TRBV30; D: NA; size: once; J: TRBJ2-2; CDR3: CASRDKKFANTGELFF; DNA: TGTGCCTCGCGGGACAAGAAATTCGCGAACACCGGGGAGCTGTTTTTT
V: TRBV21-1; D: NA; size: NA; J: TRBJ2-1; CDR3: CASTERGNEQFF; DNA: TGTGCCAGCACCGAAAGGGGTAATGAGCAGTTCTTC
V: TRBV11-2; D: NA; size: NA; J: TRBJ1-1; CDR3: CASSLGGTTEAFF; DNA: TGTGCCAGCAGCTTAGGGGGCACAACTGAAGCTTTCTTT
V: TRBV7-2; D: NA; size: NA; J: TRBJ1-2; CDR3: CASSLSSIRTEAGYTF; DNA: TGTGCCAGCAGCTTAAGCTCTATTAGGACGGAGGCTGGCTACACCTTC
V: TRBV5-6; D: NA; size: NA; J: TRBJ1-6; CDR3: CASSLGVVGSPLHF; DNA: TGTGCCAGCAGCTTGGGGGTGGTGGGGTCACCCCTCCACTTT
V: TRBV4-1; D: TRBD1; size: few; J: TRBJ1-1; CDR3: CASSPDRANTEAFF; DNA: TGCGCCAGCAGCCCGGACAGGGCAAACACTGAAGCTTTCTTT
V: TRBV5-1; D: NA; size: NA; J: TRBJ2-5; CDR3: CASSSGTQETQYF; DNA: TGCGCCAGCAGCTCGGGCACCCAAGAGACCCAGTACTTC